This entry is about one TCR beta chain. Its recognized antigen is unknown. Base qualities are not at hand, and no much larger clone is one base apart. The sample is drawn from a study of Graves' ophthalmopathy and Graves' hyperthyroidism (dated by TCRdb to 2016 to 2019). Study-level background: Peripheral blood samples were taken at the time of initial diagnosis, before any treatment was given. To tell Graves' ophthalmopathy apart from Graves' hyperthyroidism, and to predict which patients would progress to ophthalmopathy, the study relied on TCR beta repertoire signatures. In total, 135 blood samples were TCR-sequenced: some 40 ophthalmopathy, some 75 hyperthyroidism and around 17 hyperthyroidism-to-ophthalmopathy patients. To explore V-J signatures distinguishing ophthalmopathy from hyperthyroidism, a discovery set of about a hundred patients (fewer than 45 ophthalmopathy, 55 to 60 stable hyperthyroidism) was enrolled. For independent validation, a separate cohort was made up of 18 hyperthyroidism patients plus 17 patients who later progressed from hyperthyroidism to ophthalmopathy. In roughly 6 hyperthyroidism patients, the T-cell repertoire of thyroid tissue was compared with the T-cell repertoire of blood. Following sample collection, hyperthyroidism patients were given methimazole at a starting dose of 30 mg daily, and ophthalmopathy patients were given high-dose intravenous methylprednisolone. The research as a whole found: Most of the expanded thyroid clonotypes with a frequency above 0.001 were also detected in blood, and it was suggested that the thyroid immune response may be reflected by blood repertoires. Ophthalmopathy was separated from stable hyperthyroidism by the 13-signature model with just under 90% sensitivity and less than 82% specificity in cross-validation and with 80%/75% in the test set. In validation, the model predicted ophthalmopathy progression with nearly 71% sensitivity and 72.22% specificity; 12 predicted patients were CT-confirmed with GO in a median of roughly 6.8 months. Sample size was not predetermined statistically, and investigators were not blinded to group allocation.

Patients with ophthalmopathy had moderately to severely active disease, with a Clinical Activity Score of 3 or more, a NOSPECS grade of 4 or more, and a disease duration of less than 3 months. Patients with other autoimmune diseases, uncontrolled infections, pregnancy or lactation were excluded from the study. Diagnosis relied on clinical symptoms, serum thyroxine, TRAb, thyroid ultrasound and orbital computed tomography. Ficoll-Paque density gradient centrifugation was used to isolate PBMCs from around 9.1 ml of fresh peripheral blood. Trizol reagent was used to extract the total RNA, and its quality was then checked on an Agilent 2100 Bioanalyzer. For repertoire sequencing, TCR beta CDR3 regions were amplified from RNA transcripts. The first round of RT-PCR was done with HTBI primers and the Qiagen OneStep RT-PCR kit, and was followed by a second round of multiplex PCR, then size selection and purification. Libraries were sequenced paired-end with 100 bp reads on an Illumina HiSeq2000. The paper's processing steps were these. SOAPnuke was used to process the reads, removing any read that contained adapters or uncalled bases, had a mean Phred below 15, or lacked an exact match to the constant primer or identifier. COPE v1.2.5 was used to merge high-quality paired reads. Clonotypes were defined as unique nucleotide sequences and were aligned to IMGT TRB V, D and J references using MiTCR v1.1. The analysis was limited to V-J combinations with a frequency above 0.0001, which together covered more than 98% of repertoires. For each V-J combination, a TCR clonal expansion and chaos score was defined as F50 clonal expansion divided by the chaos observed in the TCRdist matrix. Welch's t-statistics and random forest were used to reduce the features to about 12 V-J combinations, which were then used as input to a naive Bayes classifier. The Morisita-Horn index was used to measure how similar the thyroid and blood repertoires were. Clones were called with MiXCR by TCRdb after fastp trimmed the public reads at Q25, and only in-frame beta chains were retained. Rows matching on CDR3 protein sequence are summarized as one entry with the most common DNA and genes. These V and J calls originate from TCRdb's pipeline instead of the authors' own analysis. Counted in this sample were almost 750,000 distinct CDR3 sequences; 40% of them appeared once. Approximately 43% of the sample goes to the ten largest clones.

Clipping removes 5 bases from V and 7 bases from J, with 5 as the unmatched junction base count. CDR1 and CDR2 (SNHLY, FYNNEI) derive from the germline V gene. From its cysteine to its phenylalanine, the CDR3 spans 13 amino acids. The sequence is cut down to CDR3 DNA, 39 bases in frame from base 1. Sequenced: peripheral blood. This receptor was identified in an adult man with Graves' ophthalmopathy. The V gene is TRBV2 and the J gene is TRBJ2-7; 10 central bases correspond to TRBD1. The nucleotide sequence is given as TGTGCCAGCAGTTTCGGGGGACAGGGGGAGCAGTACTTC. Its coded protein is CASSFGGQGEQYF.